The 26 T cell receptor beta chains in this list originate from one sample, sequenced in a study of a mutant IDH1 vaccine in newly diagnosed glioma. TCRdb's copy holds only in-frame clones and misses some; the assay was immunoSEQ multiplex PCR. The table shows about 90,000 clones, with over 85% occurring only once. Sample time point: week 47, end of study. The study gave 300 ug of mutant IDH1 20-mer peptide per vaccine dose, with topical imiquimod. No antigen has been identified for these receptors. This material consisted of PBMCs, taken from a glioma patient whose treatment included an IDH1 peptide vaccine. These receptors originate from a woman aged 45-60 years with glioma.

This clone was seen a few times. The chain is built from TRBV7-9 and TRBJ1-4, with D unclear. The CDR3 runs to 16 residues. Looked up from germline, CDR1 is SEHNR and CDR2 is FQNEAQ (reference sequence). The V end was cut by 5 bases, the J end by 4 bases, with 17 bases between. The CDR3 region is CASSETARQVNEKLFF. The CDR3 DNA follows: TGTGCCAGCAGCGAAACTGCGAGGCAGGTTAATGAAAAACTGTTTTTT.

The chain joins TRBV19 to TRBJ2-7; TRBD2 matches at 12 bases. Germline CDR1 is LNHDA and CDR2 is SQIVND (reference sequence). This CDR3 region has 14 residues. V was clipped by 5 bases and J by 1 base; unmatched bases: 0. CDR3 region: CASSLAGGSYEQYF. The CDR3 coding sequence is TGTGCCAGTAGTCTAGCGGGAGGGTCCTACGAGCAGTACTTC. The full variable domain, with the rest looked up from reference TRBV19 and TRBJ2-7, is DGGITQSPKYLFRKEGQNVTLSCEQNLNHDAMYWYRQDPGQGLRLIYYSQIVNDFQKGDIAEGYSVSREKKESFPLTVTSAQKNPTAFYLCASSLAGGSYEQYFGPGTRLTVT.

This clone was detected once. V usage is TRBV11-2 and J usage is TRBJ2-7; weak D call: TRBD1 (5 bases). This CDR3 is 13 amino acids long. CDR1 is SGHAT, CDR2 FQNNGV, per germline. V was shortened by 1 base and J by 9 bases, with 13 bases between the two germline ends. Here the CDR3 DNA reads TGTGCCAGCAGCTTAGCGGGCAGGGAAGGGCAGTACTTC. Translation: CASSLAGREGQYF.

This clone was detected a few times. The rearrangement links TRBV29-1 to TRBJ2-3, with 7 bases that match TRBD2. Per germline, CDR1 SQVTM and CDR2 ANQGSEA. CDR3 size: 14 residues. The junction had 2 bases not matched to a gene; V was cut back by 1 base and J by 1 base. The CDR3 nucleotides are TGCAGCGTTGAAGGGCTAGCGGGCACAGATACGCAGTATTTT. Residues: CSVEGLAGTDTQYF.

In its sample, this clone was seen once. The chain joins TRBV18 to TRBJ2-1, with 12 bases lining up with TRBD2. The CDR3 length is 16 residues. V lost 0 bases, J lost 7 bases, and 4 bases stayed unmatched. Germline CDR1 reads KGHSH; CDR2 reads LQKENI. CDR3 protein: CASSPPTSGRENEQFF. Written as DNA, the CDR3 is TGTGCCAGCTCACCACCGACTAGCGGGAGAGAAAATGAGCAGTTCTTC.

The rearrangement links TRBV7-9 to TRBJ2-7; the D is unclear. V shed 2 bases and J shed 2 bases, with 7 bases lying between them. CDR1 SEHNR and CDR2 FQNEAQ come from the germline V gene (reference sequence). The CDR3 loop spans 13 amino acids. CDR3 loop: CASSLNSPYEQYF. The CDR3 DNA sequence: TGTGCCAGCAGCTTAAACAGCCCCTACGAGCAGTACTTC.

The chain has TRBV5-1 and TRBJ2-7; no clear D gene. Germline values: CDR1 SGHRS, CDR2 YFSETQ. The V gene lost 0 bases and the J gene lost 2 bases, with 9 bases spanning the gap. The CDR3 is 14 amino acids. CDR3 coding DNA: TGCGCCAGCAGCTTGGCCGACGGCGCCTACGAGCAGTACTTC. It translates to CASSLADGAYEQYF.

The rearrangement joins TRBV14 to TRBJ1-6; the D gene is possibly TRBD1 (5 bases). The V gene's germline CDR1 is SGHDN and CDR2 FVKESK. This CDR3 comprises 15 residues. Trimming stripped 1 base from V and 11 bases from J, with 15 bases between. The CDR3 DNA sequence: TGTGCCAGCAGCCAAGGGGACCTCAGGAGGCCACCCCTCCACTTT. This translates into CASSQGDLRRPPLHF.

This chain connects TRBV11-2 to TRBJ2-7; TRBD2 aligns across 15 bases. Germline V gene sequence: CDR1 SGHAT, CDR2 FQNNGV. CDR3 size: 16 residues. V was pared by 5 bases and J by 6 bases, with 8 bases of the junction left unmatched. The CDR3 DNA is TGTGCCAGCAGCCTAGGGACTAGCGGGAGGTTTCGCGAGCAGTACTTC. This translates into CASSLGTSGRFREQYF.

J is TRBJ2-1 and V is TRBV19; D gene unclear. Germline V lookup: CDR1 LNHDA, CDR2 SQIVND (reference sequence). The CDR3 runs to 17 residues. V shed 7 bases and J shed 0 bases, with 19 bases lying between them. This chain's CDR3 is CASTNWATSPSYNEQFF. In DNA form, the CDR3 reads TGTGCCAGTACCAATTGGGCCACTTCCCCCTCCTACAATGAGCAGTTCTTC.

V usage is TRBV6-4 and J usage is TRBJ2-3; TRBD2 matches 9 bases. Looked up from germline, CDR1 is MRHNA and CDR2 is SNTAGT. The CDR3 contains 15 residues. The V gene end was trimmed by 3 bases and the J gene end by 7 bases; junction bases not matched to a gene: 8. The CDR3 protein is CASSEGTSPTHTQYF. Here the CDR3 DNA reads TGTGCCAGCAGTGAAGGGACTAGCCCCACCCATACGCAGTATTTT.

The V gene is TRBV4-1, the J gene TRBJ2-1, with D perhaps TRBD1 (5 bases). V was shortened by 2 bases and J by 3 bases, with 11 bases between the two germline ends. Germline CDR1 is MGHRA and CDR2 is YSYEKL. CDR3 length: 15 residues. CDR3 amino acids: CASSQSQGFYNEQFF. CDR3 DNA sequence: TGCGCCAGCAGCCAATCCCAGGGTTTCTACAATGAGCAGTTCTTC.

The rearrangement uses TRBV5-1 and TRBJ1-1, with D unclear. The germline V gene has CDR1 SGHRS and CDR2 YFSETQ. V was shortened by 0 bases and J by 1 base, with 10 bases between the two germline ends. The CDR3 sequence is 15 residues long. The CDR3 sequence: CASSLGVTRNTEAFF. CDR3 DNA: TGCGCCAGCAGCTTGGGGGTCACAAGGAACACTGAAGCTTTCTTT.

The J gene is TRBJ2-1, the V gene TRBV10-1; unclear D gene. The germline V and J ends were trimmed by 2 bases and 12 bases, with 11 bases remaining between them. CDR1 and CDR2 from the germline V gene are WNHNN and SYGVQD (reference sequence). This CDR3 contains 12 residues. This CDR3 is CASSERSGLQFF. CDR3 DNA sequence: TGCGCCAGCAGTGAGAGGAGTGGCTTGCAGTTCTTC.

The V gene is TRBV30, the J gene TRBJ2-7; TRBD2 matches 7 bases. The germline V gene has CDR1 GTSNPN and CDR2 SVGIG (reference sequence). CDR3 length: 14 residues. The ends lost 3 bases at V and 4 bases at J; junction bases unmatched: 9. The CDR3 loop is CAWRRREDIYEQYF. The CDR3, as DNA: TGTGCCTGGAGAAGACGGGAGGATATTTACGAGCAGTACTTC.

The rearrangement joins TRBV5-6 to TRBJ1-4; D not certain. Trimming shortened V by 0 bases and J by 0 bases, and 9 bases separated the two germline ends. The CDR3 extends over 16 amino acids. Germline V CDR1 and CDR2: SGHDT, YYEEEE. CDR3 coding DNA: TGTGCCAGCAGCTTGGCCCCCACTGCAACTAATGAAAAACTGTTTTTT. The encoded protein is CASSLAPTATNEKLFF.

The chain carries TRBV28 and TRBJ2-3; 8 bases align to TRBD2. Germline V CDR1 and CDR2: MDHEN, SYDVKM. Trimming removed 1 base from V and 0 bases from J; junction bases left unmatched: 21. The CDR3 is made up of 22 amino acids. In nucleotides, the CDR3 is TGTGCCAGCAGTTTATATCTTAGAACCTTTAGCGGGGCCCACTCTAGCACAGATACGCAGTATTTT. This sequence encodes CASSLYLRTFSGAHSSTDTQYF.

The chain joins TRBV7-3 to TRBJ1-5; no clear D. The CDR3 runs 13 residues. The germline V gene has CDR1 SGHTA and CDR2 FQGTGA. The V end was cut by 3 bases, the J end by 3 bases, with 6 bases between. The DNA of the CDR3 is TGTGCCAGCAGCTTGCGAGCCAATCAGCCCCAGCATTTT. It encodes CASSLRANQPQHF.

The V call is TRBV16, the J call TRBJ1-2, with D unresolved. The ends were cut back, 4 bases at V and 5 bases at J, with 8 bases in the middle. CDR1 KGHSY and CDR2 FQNENV come from the germline V gene. The length of the CDR3 is 12 residues. Here the CDR3 reads CASSLDGYGYTF. The CDR3 bases are TGTGCCAGCAGCCTCGACGGATATGGCTACACCTTC.

V gene TRBV11-3 combines with J gene TRBJ2-2; D gene uncertain. From germline, CDR1 is SGHNT and CDR2 YENEEA. V was cut by 2 bases and J by 1 base, with 5 bases left in between. The CDR3 runs 14 residues. The CDR3 loop reads CASSLRVNTGELFF. In DNA, the CDR3 is TGTGCCAGCAGCTTACGGGTGAACACCGGGGAGCTGTTTTTT.

This rearrangement joins TRBV7-9 to TRBJ1-2; 8 positions agree with TRBD1. Germline trimming cut 4 bases from V and 4 bases from J; bases unmatched to any gene: 11. CDR1 is SEHNR, CDR2 FQNEAQ, per germline (reference sequence). The CDR3 spans 16 residues. The CDR3 sequence: CASSSSRDRTIYGYTF. DNA for the CDR3: TGTGCCAGCAGCTCGTCCCGGGACAGGACCATCTATGGCTACACCTTC.

This sequence joins TRBV27 and TRBJ2-3; D unclear. Trimming stripped 4 bases from V and 3 bases from J, with 23 bases between. Germline lookup yields CDR1 MNHEY and CDR2 SMNVEV (reference sequence). CDR3 length: 18 amino acids. The CDR3 bases are TGTGCCAGCAGTTCAAACCTTGGACCTAAGTTATGGACAGATACGCAGTATTTT. As protein: CASSSNLGPKLWTDTQYF.

The chain's CDR3 is CASRLGDAWNIQYF. CDR3 bases: TGTGCCAGCAGACTCGGGGATGCATGGAACATTCAGTACTTC. V gene TRBV6-5 combines with J gene TRBJ2-4, with TRBD2 as a possible D gene (5 bases). Germline loops: CDR1 MNHEY, CDR2 SVGAGI. This CDR3 is 14 amino acids long. V lost 6 bases and J lost 7, with 16 bases in between.

The gene calls are TRBV6-5 and TRBJ1-5; D is undetermined. Germline loops: CDR1 MNHEY, CDR2 SVGAGI. The CDR3 has 14 amino acids. Trimming removed 5 bases at V and 7 bases at J, with 15 bases between. This chain's CDR3 is CASSSRVRGQPQHF. The CDR3 DNA is TGTGCCAGCAGTAGTAGGGTAAGAGGGCAGCCCCAGCATTTT.

The gene calls are TRBV27 and TRBJ1-5, with a possible D match to TRBD1 (5 bases). The CDR3 has 13 residues. V lost 2 bases to trimming and J lost 7 bases, with 9 bases between them. Germline-derived CDR1 and CDR2 are MNHEY and SMNVEV (reference sequence). CDR3 loop: CASSLQGWQPQHF. The CDR3 DNA sequence: TGTGCCAGCAGTTTACAGGGATGGCAGCCCCAGCATTTT.

A single count supports this clone. The V call is TRBV6-5, the J call TRBJ2-2, with D tentatively TRBD1 (6 bases). The CDR3 totals 14 residues. The germline V and J ends were trimmed by 4 bases and 7 bases, with 13 bases remaining between them. Germline-derived CDR1 and CDR2 are MNHEY and SVGAGI. As DNA, the CDR3 is TGTGCCAGCAGTTCCAGGGGACCAGACGGGGAGCTGTTTTTT. Amino acids: CASSSRGPDGELFF.